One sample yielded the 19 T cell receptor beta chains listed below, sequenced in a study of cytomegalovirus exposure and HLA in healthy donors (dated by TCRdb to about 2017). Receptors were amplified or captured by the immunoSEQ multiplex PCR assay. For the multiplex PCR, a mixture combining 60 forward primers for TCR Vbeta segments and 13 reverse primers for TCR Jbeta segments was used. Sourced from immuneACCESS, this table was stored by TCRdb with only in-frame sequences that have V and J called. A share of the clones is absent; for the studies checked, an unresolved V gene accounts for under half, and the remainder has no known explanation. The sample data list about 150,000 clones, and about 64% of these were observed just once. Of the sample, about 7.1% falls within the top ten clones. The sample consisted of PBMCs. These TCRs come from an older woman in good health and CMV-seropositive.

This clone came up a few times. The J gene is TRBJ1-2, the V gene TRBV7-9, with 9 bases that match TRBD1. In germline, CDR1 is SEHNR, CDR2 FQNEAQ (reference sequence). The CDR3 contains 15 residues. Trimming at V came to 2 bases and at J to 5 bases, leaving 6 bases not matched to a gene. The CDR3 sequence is CASSLLGTGTYGYTF. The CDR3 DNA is TGTGCCAGCAGCTTACTAGGGACAGGGACTTATGGCTACACCTTC.

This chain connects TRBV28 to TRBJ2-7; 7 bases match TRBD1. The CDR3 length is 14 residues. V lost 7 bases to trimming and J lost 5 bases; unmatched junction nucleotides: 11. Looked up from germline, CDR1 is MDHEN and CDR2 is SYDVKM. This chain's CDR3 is CASTWAGTADEQYF. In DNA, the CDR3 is TGTGCCAGCACTTGGGCCGGGACAGCTGACGAGCAGTACTTC. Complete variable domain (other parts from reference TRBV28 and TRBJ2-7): DVKVTQSSRYLVKRTGEKVFLECVQDMDHENMFWYRQDPGLGLRLIYFSYDVKMKEKGDIPEGYSVSREKKERFSLILESASTNQTSMYLCASTWAGTADEQYFGPGTRLTVT.

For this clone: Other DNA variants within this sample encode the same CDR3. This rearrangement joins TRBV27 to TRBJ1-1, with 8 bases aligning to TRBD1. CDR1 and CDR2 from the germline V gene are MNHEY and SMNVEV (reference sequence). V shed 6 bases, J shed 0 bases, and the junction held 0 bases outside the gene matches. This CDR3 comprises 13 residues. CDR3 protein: CASRTGVNTEAFF. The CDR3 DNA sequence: TGTGCCAGCAGGACAGGGGTGAACACTGAAGCTTTCTTT.

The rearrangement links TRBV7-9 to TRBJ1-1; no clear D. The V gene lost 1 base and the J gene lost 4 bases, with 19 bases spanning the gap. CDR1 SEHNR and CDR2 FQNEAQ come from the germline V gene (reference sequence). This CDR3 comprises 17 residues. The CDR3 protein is CASSLDRRVRTITEAFF. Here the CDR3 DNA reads TGTGCCAGCAGCTTAGACAGACGAGTACGCACCATCACTGAAGCTTTCTTT.

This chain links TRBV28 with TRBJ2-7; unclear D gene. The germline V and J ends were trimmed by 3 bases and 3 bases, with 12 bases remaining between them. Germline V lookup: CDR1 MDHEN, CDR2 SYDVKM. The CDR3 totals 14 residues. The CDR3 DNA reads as TGTGCCAGCAGTTTCTTTGTCGGTGACTACGAGCAGTACTTC. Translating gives CASSFFVGDYEQYF.

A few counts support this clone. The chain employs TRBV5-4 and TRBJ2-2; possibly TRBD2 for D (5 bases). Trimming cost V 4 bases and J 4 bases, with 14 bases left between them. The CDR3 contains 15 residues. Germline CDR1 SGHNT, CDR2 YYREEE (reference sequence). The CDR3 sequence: CASSTDGGGTGELFF. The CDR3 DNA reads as TGTGCCAGCAGCACCGACGGAGGAGGCACCGGGGAGCTGTTTTTT.

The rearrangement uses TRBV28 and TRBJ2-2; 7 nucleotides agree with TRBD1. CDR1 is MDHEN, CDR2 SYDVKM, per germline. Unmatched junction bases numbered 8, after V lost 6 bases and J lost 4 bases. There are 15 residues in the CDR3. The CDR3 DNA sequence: TGTGCCAGCAGAACCACAGGGGTAGGCACCGGGGAGCTGTTTTTT. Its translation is CASRTTGVGTGELFF.

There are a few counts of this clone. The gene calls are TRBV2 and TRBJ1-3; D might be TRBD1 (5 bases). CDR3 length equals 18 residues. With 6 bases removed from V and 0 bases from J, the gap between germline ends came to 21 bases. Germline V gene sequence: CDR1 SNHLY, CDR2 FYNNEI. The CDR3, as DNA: TGTGCCAGCAGAGCCCACGGGGGTTCCCCGAGCTCTGGAAACACCATATATTTT. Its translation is CASRAHGGSPSSGNTIYF.

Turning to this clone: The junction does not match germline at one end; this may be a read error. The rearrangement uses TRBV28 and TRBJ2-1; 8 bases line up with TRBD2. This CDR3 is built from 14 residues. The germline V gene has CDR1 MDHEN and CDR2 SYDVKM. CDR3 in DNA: TGTGCCAGCAGTTTATGGCCCTCCGGGACTAGTTTTCTCTTC. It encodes CASSLWPSGTSFLF.

The CDR3 DNA follows: TGTGCCAGCTCACCACCGACACGGGGAGGCGCCGGGAACACTGAAGCTTTCTTT. It specifies CASSPPTRGGAGNTEAFF. V gene TRBV18 combines with J gene TRBJ1-1; D not certain. The V end lost 0 bases, the J end lost 1 base, and 18 bases lay between the germline ends. The CDR3 has 18 amino acids. Germline V gives CDR1 KGHSH, CDR2 LQKENI.

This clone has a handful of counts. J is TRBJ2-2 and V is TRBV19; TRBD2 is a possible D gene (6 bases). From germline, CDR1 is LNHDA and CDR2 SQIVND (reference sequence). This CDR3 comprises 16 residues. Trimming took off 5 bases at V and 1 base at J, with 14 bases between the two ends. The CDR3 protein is CASSFYRDLNTGELFF. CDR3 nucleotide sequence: TGTGCCAGTAGTTTTTATAGGGACTTGAACACCGGGGAGCTGTTTTTT.

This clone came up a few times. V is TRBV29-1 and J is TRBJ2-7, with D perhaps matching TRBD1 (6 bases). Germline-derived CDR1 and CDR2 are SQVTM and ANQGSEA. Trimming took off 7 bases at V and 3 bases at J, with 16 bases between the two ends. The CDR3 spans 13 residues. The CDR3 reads CSALTTRGYEQYF. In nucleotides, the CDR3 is TGCAGCGCACTGACAACCAGGGGCTACGAGCAGTACTTC.

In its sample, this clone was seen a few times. The CDR3 bases are TGTGCCAGCAGTTTGGGACAGGGGTATCAGCCCCAGCATTTT. Its protein product is CASSLGQGYQPQHF. The V and J genes are TRBV28 and TRBJ1-5; 10 bases fit TRBD1. In germline, CDR1 is MDHEN, CDR2 SYDVKM. This CDR3 has 14 amino acids. The V gene end was trimmed by 3 bases and the J gene end by 5 bases; junction bases not matched to a gene: 1.

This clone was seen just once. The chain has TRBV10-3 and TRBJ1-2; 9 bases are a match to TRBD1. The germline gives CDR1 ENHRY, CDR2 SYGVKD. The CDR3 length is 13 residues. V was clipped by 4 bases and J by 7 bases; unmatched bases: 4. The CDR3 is CAISGGQGLGYTF. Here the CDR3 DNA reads TGTGCCATCAGTGGGGGACAGGGCCTTGGCTACACCTTC.

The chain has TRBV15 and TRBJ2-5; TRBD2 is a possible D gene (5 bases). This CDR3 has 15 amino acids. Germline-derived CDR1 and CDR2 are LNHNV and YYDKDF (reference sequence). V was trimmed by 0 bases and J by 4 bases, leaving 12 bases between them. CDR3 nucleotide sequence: TGTGCCACCAGCAGAGATCGCGCTAGCTCAGAGACCCAGTACTTC. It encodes CATSRDRASSETQYF.

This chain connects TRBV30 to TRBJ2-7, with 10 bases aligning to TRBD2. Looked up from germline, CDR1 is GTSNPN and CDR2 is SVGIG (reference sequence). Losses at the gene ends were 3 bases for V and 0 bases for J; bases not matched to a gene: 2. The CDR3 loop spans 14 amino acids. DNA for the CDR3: TGTGCCTGGAGGAGACTAGCGGGCTCCTACGAGCAGTACTTC. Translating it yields CAWRRLAGSYEQYF.

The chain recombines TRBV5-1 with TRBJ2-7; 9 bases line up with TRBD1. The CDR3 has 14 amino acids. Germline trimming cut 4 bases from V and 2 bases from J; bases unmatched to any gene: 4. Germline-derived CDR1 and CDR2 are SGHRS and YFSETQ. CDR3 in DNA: TGCGCCAGCAGCCCGGACAGGGGTACCTACGAGCAGTACTTC. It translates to CASSPDRGTYEQYF.

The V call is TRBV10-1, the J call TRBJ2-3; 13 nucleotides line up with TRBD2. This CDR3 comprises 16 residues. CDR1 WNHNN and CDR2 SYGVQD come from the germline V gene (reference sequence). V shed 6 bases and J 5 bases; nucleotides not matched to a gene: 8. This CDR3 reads CASSPGLAGSLDTQYF. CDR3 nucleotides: TGCGCCAGCAGCCCGGGACTAGCGGGGTCCTTAGATACGCAGTATTTT.

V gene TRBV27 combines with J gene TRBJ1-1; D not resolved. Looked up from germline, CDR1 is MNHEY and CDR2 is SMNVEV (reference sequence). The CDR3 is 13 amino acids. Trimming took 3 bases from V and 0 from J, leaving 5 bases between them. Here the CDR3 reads CASSFGMNTEAFF. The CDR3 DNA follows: TGTGCCAGCAGTTTCGGGATGAACACTGAAGCTTTCTTT.